These 14 T cell receptor beta chains share one sample of origin, sequenced in a study of cytomegalovirus exposure and HLA in healthy donors (dated by TCRdb to about 2017). Libraries were constructed by the immunoSEQ multiplex PCR assay. For the multiplex PCR, a mixture combining 60 forward primers for TCR Vbeta segments and 13 reverse primers for TCR Jbeta segments was used. Imported from immuneACCESS, the table was reduced by TCRdb to in-frame sequences with V and J called. These copies leave out some clones; in studies compared against another copy, an unresolved V gene accounts for under half, and the cause of the remainder is not known. This sample gives some 150,000 clones in total; around 79% of them show up just once. Jointly, the top ten make up 4.3% of the sample. Material: PBMCs. Receptors were obtained from a man in his forties in good health and CMV-seronegative.

This clone was detected a few times. The chain combines TRBV28 with TRBJ1-2; D is possibly TRBD1 (6 bases). The germline V and J ends were trimmed by 9 bases and 4 bases, with 21 bases remaining between them. The CDR3 runs 15 residues. Per germline, CDR1 MDHEN and CDR2 SYDVKM. CDR3: CASDRGGLKSYGYTF. In DNA form, the CDR3 reads TGTGCCAGTGACCGGGGGGGGCTAAAATCCTATGGCTACACCTTC.

In this sample, this clone turned up once. This chain links TRBV27 with TRBJ2-7; 7 bases agree with TRBD2. The V and J ends lost 4 bases and 6 bases, in that order; junction bases with no gene match: 6. The CDR3 spans 13 residues. Per the germline V gene, CDR1 is MNHEY and CDR2 is SMNVEV (reference sequence). The CDR3 reads CASSSGGGLEQYF. CDR3 nucleotide sequence: TGTGCCAGCAGTTCGGGGGGAGGCCTCGAGCAGTACTTC.

A note on this clone: The sample holds other DNA sequences that translate to the same CDR3. The V and J genes are TRBV25-1 and TRBJ2-5, with D hard to call. Germline-derived CDR1 and CDR2 are MGHDK and SYGVNS. This CDR3 is 14 amino acids long. The V end was cut by 1 base, the J end by 1 base, with 7 bases between. The CDR3, as DNA: TGTGCCAGCAGTGAATCCACGGGCCAAGAGACCCAGTACTTC. It is translated as CASSESTGQETQYF. Combining the CDR3 with reference TRBV25-1 and TRBJ2-5 gives the whole variable domain EADIYQTPRYLVIGTGKKITLECSQTMGHDKMYWYQQDPGMELHLIHYSYGVNSTEKGDLSSESTVSRIRTEHFPLTLESARPSHTSQYLCASSESTGQETQYFGPGTRLLVL.

The V gene is TRBV5-6, the J gene TRBJ2-1, with 9 bases aligning to TRBD2. Trimming at V came to 1 base and at J to 4 bases, leaving 9 bases not matched to a gene. Germline V gene sequence: CDR1 SGHDT, CDR2 YYEEEE. CDR3 length equals 17 residues. In DNA form, the CDR3 reads TGTGCCAGCAGCTTGAGGGTAGCGGGGGAGAGATACAATGAGCAGTTCTTC. Translated: CASSLRVAGERYNEQFF.

This clone was seen only once. This chain joins TRBV5-1 and TRBJ2-7, with D possibly TRBD1 on 5 matching bases. CDR3 length: 14 residues. Germline V lookup: CDR1 SGHRS, CDR2 YFSETQ. With 6 bases removed from V and 0 bases from J, the gap between germline ends came to 13 bases. In DNA form, the CDR3 reads TGCGCCAGCAACGAGCAGGGAAACTCCTACGAGCAGTACTTC. Translation: CASNEQGNSYEQYF. Complete variable domain (other parts from reference TRBV5-1 and TRBJ2-7): KAGVTQTPRYLIKTRGQQVTLSCSPISGHRSVSWYQQTPGQGLQFLFEYFSETQRNKGNFPGRFSGRQFSNSRSEMNVSTLELGDSALYLCASNEQGNSYEQYFGPGTRLTVT.

The V and J genes are TRBV2 and TRBJ2-2; 7 bases are shared with TRBD2. This CDR3 contains 17 residues. CDR1 is SNHLY, CDR2 FYNNEI, per germline. Trimming took 1 base from V and 0 from J; bases not matched to a gene: 5. CDR3: CASSEDWGGSNTGELFF. The DNA for the CDR3 is TGTGCCAGCAGTGAAGACTGGGGGGGGTCGAACACCGGGGAGCTGTTTTTT. Combining the CDR3 with reference TRBV2 and TRBJ2-2 gives the whole variable domain EPEVTQTPSHQVTQMGQEVILRCVPISNHLYFYWYRQILGQKVEFLVSFYNNEISEKSEIFDDQFSVERPDGSNFTLKIRSTKLEDSAMYFCASSEDWGGSNTGELFFGEGSRLTVL.

The chain carries TRBV19 and TRBJ2-5; D possibly corresponds to TRBD2 (5 bases). Germline V CDR1 and CDR2: LNHDA, SQIVND (reference sequence). This CDR3 comprises 14 residues. V lost 0 bases and J 4 bases, leaving 9 bases between the germline ends. DNA of the CDR3: TGTGCCAGTAGTATAGAAGGGAGCGGAGAGACCCAGTACTTC. This translates into CASSIEGSGETQYF.

The table lists this clone with a few counts. CDR3 sequence reads: CASSYSQGFEAFF. CDR3 sequence (DNA): TGTGCCAGCAGTTACTCACAGGGGTTTGAAGCTTTCTTT. The genes are TRBV6-5 and TRBJ1-1, with 7 positions matching TRBD1. CDR3 length: 13 residues. The V and J ends lost 0 bases and 7 bases, in that order; junction bases with no gene match: 2. CDR1 and CDR2 from the germline V gene are MNHEY and SVGAGI.

This chain links TRBV29-1 with TRBJ2-1; a possible D gene is TRBD1 (6 bases). The CDR3 totals 11 residues. The germline CDR1 and CDR2 sequences are SQVTM and ANQGSEA. V gave up 4 bases and J gave up 6 bases, with 7 bases separating them. CDR3 sequence reads: CSVGGGNEQFF. CDR3 DNA: TGCAGCGTTGGAGGGGGCAATGAGCAGTTCTTC.

This clone was counted only a few times. J is TRBJ1-2 and V is TRBV5-5, with 7 nucleotides matching TRBD1. V shed 3 bases and J 4 bases; nucleotides not matched to a gene: 9. The V gene's germline CDR1 is SGHKS and CDR2 YYEKEE (reference sequence). This CDR3 is built from 15 residues. CDR3 protein: CASSYYRQGGYGYTF. Here the CDR3 DNA reads TGTGCCAGCAGCTACTACCGACAGGGTGGCTATGGCTACACCTTC.

This clone has just a few counts. The gene calls are TRBV12-5 and TRBJ1-5, with D possibly being TRBD1 (5 bases). This CDR3 contains 14 residues. The germline V and J ends were trimmed by 7 bases and 3 bases, with 13 bases remaining between them. Looked up from germline, CDR1 is LGHNT and CDR2 is FRNRAP. CDR3 in amino acids: CASAPWGDNQPQHF. As DNA, the CDR3 is TGTGCTAGTGCCCCTTGGGGGGACAATCAGCCCCAGCATTTT.

This clone was seen a few times. Other DNA sequences of this sample code for an identical CDR3. The chain couples TRBV14 to TRBJ2-3; the D is unclear. Germline V lookup: CDR1 SGHDN, CDR2 FVKESK. The CDR3 length is 17 residues. V was trimmed by 0 bases and J by 4 bases, leaving 17 bases between them. CDR3 in DNA: TGTGCCAGCAGCCAAGATCTTGCCAGGTTCTTTTCAGATACGCAGTATTTT. It is translated as CASSQDLARFFSDTQYF.

V and J are TRBV7-8 and TRBJ2-7; weak D call: TRBD1 (5 bases). The germline V gene has CDR1 SGHVS and CDR2 FQNEAQ. This CDR3 contains 15 residues. The V gene lost 2 bases and the J gene lost 6 bases, with 17 bases spanning the gap. The CDR3 reads CASSLFGPGQREQYF. For the CDR3, the DNA is TGTGCCAGCAGCTTATTTGGCCCAGGGCAACGCGAGCAGTACTTC.

The chain has TRBV9 and TRBJ2-3; 9 bases align to TRBD2. The CDR3 has 16 amino acids. With V trimmed by 0 bases and J by 5 bases, 7 bases remained unmatched. Per germline, CDR1 SGDLS and CDR2 YYNGEE. CDR3 DNA: TGTGCCAGCAGCGTAGTACCTAGCGGGGTAGGAGATACGCAGTATTTT. Translating gives CASSVVPSGVGDTQYF.